At least ten counts were recorded for the clone carrying this T cell receptor beta chain. The antigen remains unidentified. Scientists amplified the TCR beta CDR3 regions from RNA transcripts. The workflow started with a first-round RT-PCR run with HTBI primers and then moved on to a second-round multiplex PCR. In TCRdb, the multiplex PCR reads were re-called with MiXCR into one record per CDR3 protein. The table records about 150,000 distinct CDR3 sequences, over 35% of them present only once. The sample is drawn from a study of Graves' ophthalmopathy and Graves' hyperthyroidism. Study-wide points: Researchers report that a 13-signature model separated ophthalmopathy from stable hyperthyroidism, posting less than 90% sensitivity and roughly 80% specificity.

V lost 4 bases to trimming and J lost 7 bases; unmatched junction nucleotides: 5. CDR1 is SEHNR, CDR2 FQNEAQ, per germline (reference sequence). The CDR3 covers 13 residues. Source material: peripheral blood. The clonotype comes from a woman in her 40s with Graves' ophthalmopathy. This chain joins TRBV7-9 and TRBJ1-1; 8 bases are a match to TRBD1. The CDR3 DNA sequence: TGTGCCAGCAGCTCCAGGGGGCCGATTGAAGCTTTCTTT. Its protein is CASSSRGPIEAFF.